This T cell receptor beta chain was obtained from a study of T cells in Graves' hyperthyroidism and ophthalmopathy. This clonotype was recorded many times. It was RNA transcripts that yielded the amplified TCR beta CDR3 regions. TCR CDR3 underwent first-round RT-PCR with the HTBI primer set. TCRdb reprocessed the multiplex PCR reads with MiXCR, giving one entry per CDR3 protein. The sample yields more than 450,000 distinct CDR3 sequences, 12% to 15% seen once. This CDR3 region has 15 residues. With 1 base removed from V and 3 bases from J, the gap between germline ends came to 11 bases. Per germline, CDR1 MGHRA and CDR2 YSYEKL.

Input material: blood. The clonotype originates from a middle-aged woman with Graves' hyperthyroidism. The chain joins TRBV4-1 to TRBJ2-3; possible D gene TRBD2, 6 bases. The CDR3, as DNA: TGCGCCAGCAGCCAAGGGAGGGTTACAACAGATACGCAGTATTTT. Translated: CASSQGRVTTDTQYF.